This entry is about one T cell receptor beta chain. This clonotype showed up many times. Its antigen specificity is not known. No much larger clone exists at a distance of one base, and base qualities are not known. A case-control design nested within a healthcare worker cohort in London, UK, was used, with weekly nasopharyngeal swab PCR tests and blood sampling performed. Healthcare workers were enrolled in the week of the UK lockdown, from 23 to 31 March 2020, and were followed every week for up to roughly 15 weeks. The data were taken from a study of early T cells in non-severe SARS-CoV-2 infection (TCRdb year 2021). Some background on the complete study: TCR sequencing used bulk RNA from unsorted whole blood, so alpha and beta chains could not be paired. Broader findings and caveats from the paper: Matching against VDJdb was skewed toward anti-spike CD8 responses, likely underestimated virus-specific expansions, and missed private and CD4 specificities.

The library came from 5' RACE. This sample was sequenced with a NextSeq 500. The TCR library protocol attached unique molecular identifiers to individual cDNA molecules to correct for sequencing error and PCR bias. Sequencing covered both TCR alpha and beta chains, and within each sample the abundances of alpha and beta sequences were tightly co-correlated. On the study's bioinformatics: Decombinator V4 was used to annotate the V gene, J gene and CDR3 of the TCR sequences. Expanded TCRs were defined as changing significantly between any two time points under a Poisson model with p below 0.0001. TCR abundances were normalised to the total number of TCRs sequenced per sample and were expressed as counts per million. A search of VDJdb, accessed on 1 November 2021, was run for TCRs annotated to CMV, EBV and SARS-CoV-2, with TCRs annotated for multiple antigens excluded. The public sequencing data were trimmed at Q25 with fastp and processed into clonotypes with MiXCR by TCRdb, which kept only in-frame beta chains. Rows with one shared CDR3 protein collapse into an entry with the most common genes and DNA. These V and J calls derive from TCRdb rather than the authors' analysis. This sample lists about 32,000 distinct CDR3 sequences; approximately 9.2% were detected once. Under 15% of the sample lies in the top ten.

The receptor was isolated from an adult who was a healthcare worker with PCR-confirmed SARS-CoV-2 infection or an uninfected control (not recorded which). The sample comprised whole blood.

The DNA reads TGTGCCAGTAGCATACAGCCAACAGGAAATAGCAATCAGCCCCAGCATTTT. Its coded protein is CASSIQPTGNSNQPQHF. The rearrangement combines TRBV19 with TRBJ1-5; TRBD1 is possibly the D segment (5 matching bases). The V and J ends are trimmed by 6 bases and 0 bases, leaving 18 bases between them. From cysteine to phenylalanine, the CDR3 is 17 amino acids long. This entry keeps only the CDR3 DNA: 51 bases, framed from base 1. CDR1 and CDR2 are drawn from the germline V gene (reference sequence): LNHDA, SQIVND.